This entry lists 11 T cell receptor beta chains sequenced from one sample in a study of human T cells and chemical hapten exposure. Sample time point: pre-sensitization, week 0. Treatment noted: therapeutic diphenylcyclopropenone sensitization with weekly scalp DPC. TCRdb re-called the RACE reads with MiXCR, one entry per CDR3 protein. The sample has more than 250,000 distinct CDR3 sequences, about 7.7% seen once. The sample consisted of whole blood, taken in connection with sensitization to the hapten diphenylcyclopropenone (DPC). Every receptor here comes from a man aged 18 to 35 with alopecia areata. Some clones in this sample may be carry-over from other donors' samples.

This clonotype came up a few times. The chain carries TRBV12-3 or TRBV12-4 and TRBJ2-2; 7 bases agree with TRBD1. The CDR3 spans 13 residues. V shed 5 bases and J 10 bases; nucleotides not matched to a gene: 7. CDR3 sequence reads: CASSLQGSEELFF. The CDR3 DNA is TGTGCCAGCAGTCTACAGGGGTCCGAGGAGCTGTTTTTT.

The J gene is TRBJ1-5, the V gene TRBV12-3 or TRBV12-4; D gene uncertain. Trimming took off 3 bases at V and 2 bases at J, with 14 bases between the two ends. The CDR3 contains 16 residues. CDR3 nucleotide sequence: TGTGCCAGCAGTTTGTCGTCGTGGTGGCGCAATCAGCCCCAGCATTTT. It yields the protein CASSLSSWWRNQPQHF.

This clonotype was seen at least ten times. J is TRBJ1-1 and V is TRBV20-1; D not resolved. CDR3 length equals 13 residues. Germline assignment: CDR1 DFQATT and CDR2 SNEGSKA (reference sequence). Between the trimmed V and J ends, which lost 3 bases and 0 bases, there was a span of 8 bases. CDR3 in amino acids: CSASEAVNTEAFF. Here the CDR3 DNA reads TGCAGTGCTAGTGAGGCTGTGAACACTGAAGCTTTCTTT.

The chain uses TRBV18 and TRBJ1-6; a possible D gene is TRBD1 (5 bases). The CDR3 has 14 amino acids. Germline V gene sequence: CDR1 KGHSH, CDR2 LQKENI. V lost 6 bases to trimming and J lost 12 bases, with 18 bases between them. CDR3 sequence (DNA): TGTGCCAGCTCTAGGAGGGCCTGGGGGGAACCCCTCCACTTT. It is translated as CASSRRAWGEPLHF. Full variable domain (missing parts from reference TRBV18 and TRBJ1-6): NAGVMQNPRHLVRRRGQEARLRCSPMKGHSHVYWYRQLPEEGLKFMVYLQKENIIDESGMPKERFSAEFPKEGPSILRIQQVVRGDSAAYFCASSRRAWGEPLHFGNGTRLTVT.

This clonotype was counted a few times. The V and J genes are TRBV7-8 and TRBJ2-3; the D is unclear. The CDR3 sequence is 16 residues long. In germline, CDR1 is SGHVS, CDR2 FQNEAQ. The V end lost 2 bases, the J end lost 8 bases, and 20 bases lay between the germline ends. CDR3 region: CASSLSRIVGSRTQYF. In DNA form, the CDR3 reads TGTGCCAGCAGCTTATCAAGGATTGTGGGCTCTCGTACGCAGTATTTT.

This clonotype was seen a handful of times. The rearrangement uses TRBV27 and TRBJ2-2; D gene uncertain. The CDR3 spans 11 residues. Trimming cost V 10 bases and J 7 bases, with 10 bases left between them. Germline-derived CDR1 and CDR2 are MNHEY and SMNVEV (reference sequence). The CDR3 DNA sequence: TGTGCCACCAAGTGGGGCGGGGAGCTGTTTTTT. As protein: CATKWGGELFF.

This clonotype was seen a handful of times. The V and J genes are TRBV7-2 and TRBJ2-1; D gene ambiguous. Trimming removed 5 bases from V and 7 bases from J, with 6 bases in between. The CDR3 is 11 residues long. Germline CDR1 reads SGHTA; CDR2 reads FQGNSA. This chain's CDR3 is CASSTTNEQFF. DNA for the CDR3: TGTGCCAGCAGCACTACGAATGAGCAGTTCTTC.

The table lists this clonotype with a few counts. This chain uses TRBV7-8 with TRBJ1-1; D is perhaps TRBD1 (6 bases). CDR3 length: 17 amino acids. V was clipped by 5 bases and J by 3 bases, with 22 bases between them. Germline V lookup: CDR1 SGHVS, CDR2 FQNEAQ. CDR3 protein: CASSEGHPVYGDTEAFF. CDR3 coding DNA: TGTGCCAGCAGCGAGGGACATCCCGTATATGGCGACACTGAAGCTTTCTTT.

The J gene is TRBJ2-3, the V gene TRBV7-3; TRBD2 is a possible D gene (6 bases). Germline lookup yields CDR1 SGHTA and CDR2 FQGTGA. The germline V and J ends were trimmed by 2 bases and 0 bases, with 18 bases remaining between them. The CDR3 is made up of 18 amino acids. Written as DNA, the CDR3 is TGTGCCAGCAGCTTAGGCCCCGGGACGGGACTTAGCACAGATACGCAGTATTTT. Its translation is CASSLGPGTGLSTDTQYF.

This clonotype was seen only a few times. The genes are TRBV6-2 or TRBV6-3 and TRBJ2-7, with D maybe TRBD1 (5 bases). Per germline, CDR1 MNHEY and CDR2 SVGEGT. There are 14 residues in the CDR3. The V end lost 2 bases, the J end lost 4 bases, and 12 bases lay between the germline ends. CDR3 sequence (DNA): TGTGCCAGCAGTTACCGCCGACAGCCATACGAGCAGTACTTC. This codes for CASSYRRQPYEQYF.

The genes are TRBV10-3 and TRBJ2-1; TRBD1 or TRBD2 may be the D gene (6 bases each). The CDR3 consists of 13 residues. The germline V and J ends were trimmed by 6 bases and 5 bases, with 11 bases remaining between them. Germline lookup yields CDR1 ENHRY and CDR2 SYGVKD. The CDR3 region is CAIRKGGNNEQFF. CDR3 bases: TGTGCCATCAGGAAGGGGGGCAACAATGAGCAGTTCTTC.